This TCR beta chain was profiled in a study of blood T cell repertoires in COVID-19 (TCRdb year 2020). A note on the overall study: Collaborator samples came from the United States, Italy and Spain and covered acute and convalescent phases of COVID-19. The prospective study material was composed of cDNA or gDNA derived from T cells, B-cell-depleted T cells, or PBMCs. The dataset comprised deeply sampled blood TCRbeta repertoires from subjects exposed to, actively infected with, or recovered from COVID-19. The repertoires were released in a freely available public database meant as a resource for research on the immune response to SARS-CoV-2. Samples came from the ongoing ImmuneRACE study (first 160 participants) plus 1,254 subjects from 6 global collaborators. Nearly every sample came with metadata listing a de-identified subject ID, COVID-19 status, age in years and sex. HLA class I and class II types, where available, came from metadata supplied by the sample provider rather than from assay-based typing.

Including cysteine and phenylalanine, the CDR3 has 15 amino acids. Only the CDR3 DNA is retained, 45 bases long and in frame from the first base. The junction carries 12 bases between V and J, which are trimmed by 5 bases and 2 bases respectively. CDR1 SGHTA and CDR2 FQGNSA are derived from the germline V gene. With regard to this clone: Its specific antigen is unknown. Base qualities are not recorded, but no much larger clone differs from it by a single base.

A second Seattle source provided samples from volunteer blood donors who had recovered from COVID-19. Each collaborating institution followed its own protocols to collect whole blood in K2EDTA tubes. For TCRbeta analysis, collaborator samples were shipped as frozen whole blood, as isolated PBMCs, or as DNA extracted from either sample type. Overall study outcomes, separate from this receptor: The amount of clinical and demographic metadata varied by source and participant and was provided uncurated.

The immunoSEQ Assay, a bias-controlled multiplex PCR, was used to amplify TCRbeta CDR3 regions from genomic DNA. From the authors' description of their analysis: The number of nucleated cells in each sample was estimated by amplification of reference gene primers within the assay. To quantify the absolute abundance of each unique TCRbeta CDR3 rearrangement, sequence reads were collapsed and filtered. For each sample, productive Simpson clonality was calculated as the square root of Simpson's diversity index over productive rearrangements. This immuneACCESS table, as held by TCRdb, lists in-frame sequences with V and J called but not all clones. Of the missing ones, under half trace to an unresolved V gene in checked studies; the others have no known cause. The V and J calls and clone size are taken from that table; D and trimming were inferred from the DNA. Present in this sample are around 120,000 clones, 80% to 90% of which were seen just once. Together, the top ten hold roughly 8% of the sample.

In this chain, TRBV7-2 is recombined with TRBJ2-2; TRBD1 is a possible D gene, resting on 6 matching bases. The source is a man between 65 and 85 years old who had recovered from COVID-19. Sequenced: peripheral blood. The DNA sequence follows: TGTGCCAGCAGCCCCCAGGGGCTTAACACCGGGGAGCTGTTTTTT. Its protein is CASSPQGLNTGELFF.